One sample yielded the 5 T cell receptor beta chains listed below, sequenced in a study of technical replicates of blood from four donors. Some clones are missing from TCRdb's copy, which holds only in-frame ones; the method was immunoSEQ multiplex PCR. Of tens of thousands of clones in the sample, 91% were seen once. Sequenced: T cells isolated from PBMCs. The receptors derive from a human donor in good health. Some clones in this sample may be carry-over from other donors' samples.

This rearrangement joins TRBV18 to TRBJ2-7; 10 positions agree with TRBD1. Losses at the gene ends were 3 bases for V and 1 base for J; bases not matched to a gene: 6. Germline V lookup: CDR1 KGHSH, CDR2 LQKENI. The CDR3 runs 16 residues. CDR3 nucleotides: TGTGCCAGCTCACCTGGGACAGGGGAAAGTTCCTACGAGCAGTACTTC. Protein sequence: CASSPGTGESSYEQYF.

This clone was counted only a few times. The rearrangement links TRBV30 to TRBJ1-1; perhaps TRBD1 as D (5 bases). Deletions cut 3 bases from V and 4 bases from J, with 15 bases between. Germline V gene lookup returns CDR1 GTSNPN and CDR2 SVGIG (reference sequence). The CDR3 totals 14 residues. The chain's CDR3 is CAWRRLREGTEAFF. The CDR3 DNA follows: TGTGCCTGGAGACGCCTCAGGGAGGGCACTGAAGCTTTCTTT.

The chain recombines TRBV28 with TRBJ2-4; 9 nucleotides agree with TRBD1. Germline CDR1 is MDHEN and CDR2 is SYDVKM. V lost 4 bases to trimming and J lost 8 bases; unmatched junction nucleotides: 12. The CDR3 spans 16 residues. This chain's CDR3 is CASSSPQRTGVDIQYF. Written as DNA, the CDR3 is TGTGCCAGCAGTTCGCCGCAAAGGACAGGGGTAGACATTCAGTACTTC. Full variable domain (rest looked up from reference TRBV28 and TRBJ2-4): DVKVTQSSRYLVKRTGEKVFLECVQDMDHENMFWYRQDPGLGLRLIYFSYDVKMKEKGDIPEGYSVSREKKERFSLILESASTNQTSMYLCASSSPQRTGVDIQYFGAGTRLSVL.

The table lists this clone with a count of one. The rearrangement uses TRBV29-1 and TRBJ2-1; 9 bases line up with TRBD2. The junction had 21 bases not matched to a gene; V was cut back by 0 bases and J by 9 bases. Germline lookup yields CDR1 SQVTM and CDR2 ANQGSEA. This CDR3 has 19 residues. In nucleotides, the CDR3 is TGCAGCGTTGAAGAATTAACGGTACGGCTAGCGGGAAGGTTCGGTGAGCAGTTCTTC. Translated, it gives CSVEELTVRLAGRFGEQFF.

The rearrangement links TRBV19 to TRBJ2-3, with D perhaps matching TRBD1 (5 bases). V lost 5 bases and J 4 bases, leaving 10 bases between the germline ends. Germline V gives CDR1 LNHDA, CDR2 SQIVND (reference sequence). The length of the CDR3 is 13 residues. The CDR3 spells CASSPQGADTQYF. The CDR3 region has the DNA TGTGCCAGTAGTCCCCAGGGCGCAGATACGCAGTATTTT.